The rows below give T cell receptor beta chains drawn from one sample of a study of blood T cell repertoires in COVID-19. This table comes from immunoSEQ multiplex PCR, and its TCRdb copy is limited to in-frame clones, with some not included. The sample includes about 150,000 clones, 76% of them seen just once. Sequenced: peripheral blood. The receptor set was obtained from a woman aged 80 or over with acute or convalescent COVID-19. The CDR3 runs from the conserved cysteine through the conserved F or W.

CDR3 length,V gene,J gene,CDR3 protein
15,TRBV28,TRBJ1-4,CASSSSGGTNEKLFF
15,TRBV10-2,TRBJ2-3,CASSEVTASTDTQYF
14,TRBV5-1,TRBJ1-2,CASSLGGVDYGYTF
15,TRBV27,TRBJ1-1,CASSFGSVASTEAFF
13,TRBV24-1,TRBJ2-1,CATGRGQGNEQFF
16,TRBV5-1,TRBJ2-7,CASSSIPGQGSYEQYF
14,TRBV6-1,TRBJ1-2,CASSEVSRNYGYTF
13,TRBV18,TRBJ2-7,CASSQKTGYEQYF
10,TRBV20-1,TRBJ1-4,CSALDEKLFF
13,TRBV18,TRBJ1-1,CASSPYSGSEAFF
19,TRBV9,TRBJ1-3,CASSGSRQGAWKGGNTIYF
14,TRBV24-1,TRBJ2-7,CATSDQDRLYEQYF
16,TRBV5-1,TRBJ2-1,CASSLVQFGTGHEQFF
16,TRBV5-1,TRBJ1-1,CASWREAGQGNTEAFF
15,TRBV9,TRBJ2-2,CASCPGGIHTGELFF
16,TRBV11-1,TRBJ2-3,CASSSRTRGITDTQYF
14,TRBV6-4,TRBJ1-2,CASSPQLGAGGYTF
15,TRBV6-6,TRBJ2-7,CASSATSGRAGEQYF
15,TRBV3-1/TRBV3-2,TRBJ1-2,CASSQGSGVGGGYTF
12,TRBV5-1,TRBJ2-7,CASSWGGYEQYF
16,TRBV18,TRBJ1-6,CASSPSLGGDTSPLHF
15,TRBV27,TRBJ1-5,CASREGQISNQPQHF
16,TRBV27,TRBJ1-6,CASSLNRDRYNSPLHF
13,TRBV7-9,TRBJ2-5,CASSRDSQETQYF
11,TRBV29-1,TRBJ1-1,CSVEERAEAFF
17,TRBV5-6,TRBJ2-1,CASSLVVRGTSYNEQFF
17,TRBV19,TRBJ1-6,CASSIPTASSYNSPLHF
14,TRBV3-1/TRBV3-2,TRBJ1-5,CASSPQGKGQPQHF
16,TRBV9,TRBJ1-4,CASSPDRGSTNEKLFF
14,TRBV20-1,TRBJ2-5,CSASGTGGQETQYF
15,TRBV2,TRBJ2-5,CASMGGADPSEAQYF
13,TRBV27,TRBJ1-1,CASSPTGSTEAFF
15,TRBV4-2,TRBJ2-7,CASSQDLEGRYEQYF
18,TRBV27,TRBJ1-5,CASSTAVPGQGINQPQHF
16,TRBV30,TRBJ1-2,CACKCGREYPLYGYTF